These 21 T cell receptor beta chains originate from one sample sequenced in a study of neurological immune-mediated disorders (dated by TCRdb to between 2018 and 2021). The library was made by 5' RACE. TCRdb shows the sequencer as Illumina HiSeq 2500. The public reads were run again by TCRdb, first through fastp at Q25 and then through MiXCR, and only productive beta chains were kept. Every entry covers one CDR3 protein and lists the most common genes and DNA from its rows. For this sample the table gives tens of thousands of distinct CDR3 sequences, of which about 13% were detected only once. Roughly 13% of the sample rests with the top ten. Sequencing was done on a sample of PBMCs. The receptors were gathered from a woman in her fifties or sixties with HTLV-1-associated myelopathy (HAM/TSP).

The table lists this clonotype with many counts. The gene calls are TRBV20-1 and TRBJ1-5; D possibly corresponds to TRBD1 (5 bases). The CDR3 extends over 14 amino acids. V lost 3 bases and J lost 3, with 12 bases in between. Per the germline V gene, CDR1 is DFQATT and CDR2 is SNEGSKA (reference sequence). The CDR3 nucleotides are TGCAGTGCTAGTGGAGGGGAATTCAATCAGCCCCAGCATTTT. It codes for CSASGGEFNQPQHF.

This clonotype was seen only a few times. The CDR3 spells CASSFGTGRDEQYF. CDR3 DNA sequence: TGTGCCAGCAGCTTCGGGACAGGGAGGGACGAGCAGTACTTC. J is TRBJ2-7 and V is TRBV5-6; 9 bases agree with TRBD1. This CDR3 has 14 amino acids. The junction had 5 bases not matched to a gene; V was cut back by 2 bases and J by 5 bases. The V gene's germline CDR1 is SGHDT and CDR2 YYEEEE.

In its sample, this clonotype was seen many times. This chain uses TRBV6-5 with TRBJ1-6; TRBD1 aligns across 10 bases. The CDR3 covers 15 residues. The germline gives CDR1 MNHEY, CDR2 SVGAGI. The trim removed 2 bases at V and 7 bases at J, leaving 2 bases unmatched. Here the CDR3 reads CASSYLGQGNSPLHF. CDR3 DNA sequence: TGTGCCAGCAGTTACCTGGGACAGGGGAATTCACCCCTCCACTTT.

This clonotype was picked up many times. The chain has TRBV11-2 and TRBJ1-2; D is possibly TRBD1 (6 bases). The length of the CDR3 is 14 residues. V was pared by 5 bases and J by 5 bases, with 15 bases between. CDR1 and CDR2 (germline): SGHAT, FQNNGV. CDR3 sequence reads: CASSPTQGSYGYTF. Written as DNA, the CDR3 is TGTGCCAGCAGCCCAACACAGGGCAGTTATGGCTACACCTTC. Filled out from reference TRBV11-2 and TRBJ1-2, the complete variable domain reads EAGVAQSPRYKIIEKRQSVAFWCNPISGHATLYWYQQILGQGPKLLIQFQNNGVVDDSQLPKDRFSAERLKGVDSTLKIQPAKLEDSAVYLCASSPTQGSYGYTFGSGTRLTVV.

This clonotype has a handful of counts. The V gene is TRBV27, the J gene TRBJ2-7, with 14 bases lining up with TRBD2. Germline CDR1 reads MNHEY; CDR2 reads SMNVEV (reference sequence). The CDR3 is 17 amino acids. The V segment lost 5 bases and the J segment 1 base; nucleotides outside the gene matches: 7. CDR3 coding DNA: TGTGCCAGCAGTCCCCTTGGGACTAGCGGGGGTTCCTACGAGCAGTACTTC. Its translation: CASSPLGTSGGSYEQYF.

This clonotype appeared many times. The rearrangement links TRBV11-2 to TRBJ2-3; no firm D call. The CDR3 extends over 14 amino acids. The germline CDR1 and CDR2 sequences are SGHAT and FQNNGV. The germline V and J ends were trimmed by 5 bases and 11 bases, with 20 bases remaining between them. CDR3 protein: CASSANPGTVLQYF. Written as DNA, the CDR3 is TGTGCCAGCAGCGCCAACCCGGGCACCGTTTTGCAGTATTTT.

This clonotype came up once. The V and J genes are TRBV6-5 and TRBJ2-7; D might be TRBD2 (5 bases). The CDR3 is 15 residues long. Germline CDR1 and CDR2: MNHEY and SVGAGI. CDR3 amino acids: CSSSSAQRVAYEQYF. Written as DNA, the CDR3 is TGTTCTAGCAGTTCGGCCCAACGGGTGGCCTACGAGCAGTACTTC.

Ten or more counts support this clonotype. The rearrangement joins TRBV10-1 to TRBJ2-1; weak D call: TRBD1 (6 bases). The CDR3 sequence is 16 residues long. The V and J ends lost 5 bases and 0 bases respectively, with 14 bases between them. Germline-derived CDR1 and CDR2 are WNHNN and SYGVQD (reference sequence). DNA for the CDR3: TGCGCCAGCAGTAACCGACAGGCGAGCTCCTACAATGAGCAGTTCTTC. This codes for CASSNRQASSYNEQFF.

This clonotype has a count of ten or more. V gene TRBV20-1 combines with J gene TRBJ1-5; 8 bases are shared with TRBD1. This CDR3 region has 15 residues. Trimming removed 1 base from V and 6 bases from J; junction bases left unmatched: 8. CDR1 is DFQATT and CDR2 is SNEGSKA in the germline V gene (reference sequence). For the CDR3, the DNA is TGCAGTGCTAGAGCCCGACAGGGGTTGGCTCAGCCCCAGCATTTT. Protein: CSARARQGLAQPQHF.

This clonotype showed up many times. The V call is TRBV24-1, the J call TRBJ2-3; a possible D gene is TRBD1 (6 bases). CDR1 and CDR2 (germline): KGHDR, SFDVKD. This CDR3 spans 18 amino acids. V shed 4 bases and J shed 2 bases, with 21 bases lying between them. This chain's CDR3 is CATSETSNAGVTTDTQYF. CDR3 nucleotides: TGTGCCACCAGTGAAACTTCTAATGCAGGGGTCACCACAGATACGCAGTATTTT.

This clonotype was picked up many times. The chain uses TRBV20-1 and TRBJ1-4; D unresolved. The germline CDR1 and CDR2 sequences are DFQATT and SNEGSKA (reference sequence). The V and J ends lost 0 bases and 0 bases respectively, with 5 bases between them. This CDR3 is built from 14 residues. The CDR3 region has the DNA TGCAGTGCTAGAGACAGCGCAACTAATGAAAAACTGTTTTTT. It yields the protein CSARDSATNEKLFF.

In this sample, this clonotype turned up many times. This may stem from a read error, because a much larger clone lies one nucleotide away. The chain recombines TRBV7-2 with TRBJ2-3; 9 bases line up with TRBD2. J was trimmed by 4 bases and V by 0 bases; bases with no gene match: 2. CDR1 is SGHTA and CDR2 is FQGNSA in the germline V gene. The CDR3 extends over 15 amino acids. For the CDR3, the DNA is TGTGCCAGCAGCTTAGCTAGCGGGAGTGCAGATACGCAGTATTTT. This codes for CASSLASGSADTQYF. The full variable domain, with the rest looked up from reference TRBV7-2 and TRBJ2-3, is GAGVSQSPSNKVTEKGKDVELRCDPISGHTALYWYRQSLGQGLEFLIYFQGNSAPDKSGLPSDRFSAERTGGSVSTLTIQRTQQEDSAVYLCASSLASGSADTQYFGPGTRLTVL.

DNA of the CDR3: TGCGCCAGCAGCTTGGGGACTCGACAGCCTAACACTGAAGCTTTCTTT. Residues: CASSLGTRQPNTEAFF. The V and J genes are TRBV5-1 and TRBJ1-1; possibly TRBD1 for D (5 bases). The CDR3 is 16 amino acids. Deletions cut 0 bases from V and 2 bases from J, with 14 bases between. Germline CDR1 is SGHRS and CDR2 is YFSETQ. The variable domain in full, completed from reference TRBV5-1 and TRBJ1-1, reads KAGVTQTPRYLIKTRGQQVTLSCSPISGHRSVSWYQQTPGQGLQFLFEYFSETQRNKGNFPGRFSGRQFSNSRSEMNVSTLELGDSALYLCASSLGTRQPNTEAFFGQGTRLTVV.

By share, this clonotype ranks as large. V is TRBV20-1 and J is TRBJ2-7; TRBD2 is a possible D gene (5 bases). From germline, CDR1 is DFQATT and CDR2 SNEGSKA (reference sequence). V was cut by 3 bases and J by 0 bases, with 15 bases left in between. This CDR3 contains 15 residues. CDR3 nucleotides: TGCAGTGCTAGTAGGCCGGGGATGAGCTCCTACGAGCAGTACTTC. Its translation: CSASRPGMSSYEQYF.

This clonotype was detected ten times or more. The chain has TRBV6-4 and TRBJ2-7; a weak D match, TRBD2 (6 bases). Germline-derived CDR1 and CDR2 are MRHNA and SNTAGT. CDR3 length equals 12 residues. Trimming cost V 6 bases and J 7 bases, with 13 bases left between them. This chain's CDR3 is CASRAPAGEQYF. The CDR3 nucleotides are TGTGCCAGCAGAGCCCCTGCGGGGGAGCAGTACTTC.

This clonotype was counted at least ten times. V gene TRBV12-3 or TRBV12-4 combines with J gene TRBJ1-2, with D maybe TRBD1 (5 bases). The CDR3 is made up of 14 amino acids. Trimming left V 4 bases short and J 2 bases short, with 11 bases between. The CDR3, as DNA: TGTGCCAGCAGTTCCGCGGGGGGAAACTATGGCTACACCTTC. Encoded protein: CASSSAGGNYGYTF.

The sample holds many counts of this clonotype. A much larger clonotype is one base distant, so this may be a read error. J is TRBJ1-6 and V is TRBV20-1; D not certain. V shed 5 bases and J shed 6 bases, with 11 bases lying between them. The CDR3 has 13 amino acids. The germline V gene has CDR1 DFQATT and CDR2 SNEGSKA (reference sequence). CDR3: CSASPASNSPLHF. Written as DNA, the CDR3 is TGCAGTGCTTCCCCCGCGAGTAATTCACCCCTCCACTTT.

Ten or more counts support this clonotype. The chain combines TRBV9 with TRBJ2-5; no clear D. Germline CDR1 and CDR2: SGDLS and YYNGEE. This CDR3 has 15 amino acids. Trimming removed 0 bases at V and 2 bases at J, with 11 bases between. The CDR3: CASSVALGYQETQYF. The CDR3 region has the DNA TGTGCCAGCAGCGTAGCTTTGGGTTATCAAGAGACCCAGTACTTC. The variable domain in full, completed from reference TRBV9 and TRBJ2-5, reads DSGVTQTPKHLITATGQRVTLRCSPRSGDLSVYWYQQSLDQGLQFLIQYYNGEERAKGNILERFSAQQFPDLHSELNLSSLELGDSALYFCASSVALGYQETQYFGPGTRLLVL.

This clonotype has ten or more counts. V usage is TRBV11-2 and J usage is TRBJ1-3, with TRBD1 identical over 9 bases. CDR3 size: 15 residues. Germline CDR1 SGHAT, CDR2 FQNNGV. V dropped 3 bases and J dropped 4; count of bases not matched to a gene: 4. The DNA of the CDR3 is TGTGCCAGCAGCTTTAACAGGGGGCTCGGAAACACCATATATTTT. Its protein is CASSFNRGLGNTIYF.

This clonotype showed up many times. The V and J genes are TRBV20-1 and TRBJ2-1, with TRBD2 matching 11 bases. Germline V CDR1 and CDR2: DFQATT, SNEGSKA (reference sequence). The junction had 2 bases not matched to a gene; V was cut back by 6 bases and J by 4 bases. CDR3 length: 13 amino acids. CDR3 loop: CSAGTSGYNEQFF. CDR3 in DNA: TGCAGTGCAGGGACTAGCGGATACAATGAGCAGTTCTTC.

The V gene is TRBV2, the J gene TRBJ2-7, with D perhaps matching TRBD1 (6 bases). Trimming removed 3 bases at V and 3 bases at J, with 12 bases between. The CDR3 contains 14 residues. The germline V gene has CDR1 SNHLY and CDR2 FYNNEI. CDR3 nucleotides: TGTGCCAGCAGTGAGGGGACAACTTACTACGAGCAGTACTTC. This translates into CASSEGTTYYEQYF.